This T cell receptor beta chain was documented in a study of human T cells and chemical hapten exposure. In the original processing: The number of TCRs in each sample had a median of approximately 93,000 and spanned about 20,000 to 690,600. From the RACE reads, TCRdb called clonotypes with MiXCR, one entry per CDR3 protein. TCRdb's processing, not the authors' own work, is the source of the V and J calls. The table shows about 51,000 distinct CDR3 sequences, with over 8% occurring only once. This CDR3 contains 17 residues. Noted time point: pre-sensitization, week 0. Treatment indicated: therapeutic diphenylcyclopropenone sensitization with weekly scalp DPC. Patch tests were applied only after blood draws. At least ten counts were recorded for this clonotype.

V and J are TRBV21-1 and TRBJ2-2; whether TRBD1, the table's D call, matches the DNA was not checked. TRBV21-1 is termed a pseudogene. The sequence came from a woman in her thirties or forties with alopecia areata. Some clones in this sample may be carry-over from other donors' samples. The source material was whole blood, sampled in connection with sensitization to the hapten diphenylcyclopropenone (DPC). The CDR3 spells CASSIRDRKWNTGELFF. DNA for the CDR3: TGTGCCAGCAGCATCCGGGACAGAAAATGGAACACCGGGGAGCTGTTTTTT.